A selection of T cell receptor beta chains follows, all from one sample in a study of blood T cells in healthy people across ages. TCRdb itself ran the 5' RACE reads through MiXCR, one entry per CDR3 protein. The sample has about a million distinct CDR3 sequences, 35% to 40% seen once; the top ten hold roughly 13%. The specimen was blood. The origin of the receptors is a man aged 18 to 30 in good health. The CDR3 runs from the conserved cysteine through the conserved F or W. Each record gives: J gene, V gene, clone size, D gene, CDR3 DNA, CDR3 protein. D genes are given only for firm matches. Clone sizes are given selectively: once, few, many, or a class where the clone is expanded.

TRBJ2-7 | TRBV4-3 | - | TRBD2 | TGCGCCAGCAGCCAAGATCAGGGAGGGATGCTCTACGAGCAGTACTTC | CASSQDQGGMLYEQYF
TRBJ1-2 | TRBV20-1 | few | TRBD1 | TGCAGTGCTAGATGGGACAGGGGAATCTATGGCTACACCTTC | CSARWDRGIYGYTF
TRBJ1-2 | TRBV6-5 | many | - | TGTGCCAGCAGTTACGGCCTCTATGGCTACACCTTC | CASSYGLYGYTF
TRBJ1-5 | TRBV20-1 | - | - | TGCAGTGCTAGAGATTCCTCGGGGCAGGGGATGGAGCCCCAGCATTTT | CSARDSSGQGMEPQHF
TRBJ2-5 | TRBV10-3 | - | TRBD1 | TGTGCCATCAGTAACGGGGACAGGGGCCAAGGGACCCAGTACTTC | CAISNGDRGQGTQYF
TRBJ1-4 | TRBV12-3/TRBV12-4 | few | - | TGTGCCAGCAGTCGCAGCCTTGCAACTAATGAAAAACTGTTTTTT | CASSRSLATNEKLFF
TRBJ2-3 | TRBV18 | - | - | TGTGCCAGCTCACCCCAGGGCGTCTTCACAGATACGCAGTATTTT | CASSPQGVFTDTQYF
TRBJ2-1 | TRBV3-1 | few | TRBD2 | TGTGCCAGCAGCCAAGGATGGCAGCGGGGGGACAGCAATGAGCAGTTCTTC | CASSQGWQRGDSNEQFF
TRBJ2-3 | TRBV11-2 | - | TRBD1 | TGTGCCAGCAGCTTAGATCGTGAAGGGGGCATTCGCGCAGATACGCAGTATTTT | CASSLDREGGIRADTQYF
TRBJ2-1 | TRBV9 | few | - | TGTGTGCCCGAGAAGGAGGGTGAGCAGTTCTTC | CVPEKEGEQFF
TRBJ2-5 | TRBV21-1 | - | - | TGTGCCAGCAGCAAATGCGGGGGCGCAAGTCGGGAGACCCAGTACTTC | CASSKCGGASRETQYF
TRBJ2-7 | TRBV6-2/TRBV6-3 | - | - | TGTGCCGGCAGTTATGTCGCCGGATACGAGCAGTACTTC | CAGSYVAGYEQYF
TRBJ1-2 | TRBV4-1 | - | - | TGCGCCAGCAGCCAAGATATAAAGGCGGTGGATGGCTACACCTTC | CASSQDIKAVDGYTF
TRBJ2-2 | TRBV2 | - | - | TGTGCCAGCAGTGAGAGGGGCCTGAACACCGGGGAGCTGTTTTTT | CASSERGLNTGELFF
TRBJ2-1 | TRBV20-1 | - | TRBD1 | TGCAGTGCTCTGACAGGGCCCCAATACAAGGAGCAGTTCTTC | CSALTGPQYKEQFF
TRBJ1-5 | TRBV5-5 | - | TRBD1 | TGTGCCAGCAGCTGGGGACAGGGGCCGGATCAGCCCCAGCATTTT | CASSWGQGPDQPQHF
TRBJ2-4 | TRBV7-9 | few | - | TGTGCCAGCAGCTTGCTAGCGCCTATAGCCAAAAACATTCAGTACTTC | CASSLLAPIAKNIQYF
TRBJ2-5 | TRBV24-1 | - | - | TGTGCCACCAGTGTCCACAGGCAAGAGACCCAGTACTTC | CATSVHRQETQYF
TRBJ2-1 | TRBV14 | - | - | TGTGCCAGCAGCCAAGTCTTTGGTGAGCAGTTCTTC | CASSQVFGEQFF
TRBJ1-6 | TRBV10-3 | - | TRBD1 | TGTGCCATCAGTGGTGGACAGGGTTATTCACCCCTCCACTTT | CAISGGQGYSPLHF
TRBJ2-7 | TRBV12-5 | - | TRBD1 | TGTGCTAGTGACCTGGGACAGGGGTCCTACGAGCAGTACTTC | CASDLGQGSYEQYF
TRBJ1-1 | TRBV3-1 | - | - | TGTGCCAGCAGCCAAGATCCCAGAAGACAAGCTTTCTTT | CASSQDPRRQAFF
TRBJ2-3 | TRBV7-3 | - | - | TGTGCCAGCAGCTTAGGGTATACACGTCGGGGAATAACAGATACGCAGTATTTT | CASSLGYTRRGITDTQYF
TRBJ1-2 | TRBV7-9 | - | - | TGTGCCAGCAGCTTAGGTGTGACCTCTGTCCCTGGCTACACCTTC | CASSLGVTSVPGYTF
TRBJ1-1 | TRBV7-2 | few | - | TGTGCCAGCAGCTTTACCCCGGGACAGAACACTGAAGCTTTCTTT | CASSFTPGQNTEAFF
TRBJ2-4 | TRBV25-1 | few | TRBD2 | TGTGCCAGCAGTGCCCCCCCTTTGAGCGGGGTTGCCAAAAACATTCAGTACTTC | CASSAPPLSGVAKNIQYF
TRBJ2-3 | TRBV27 | few | TRBD2 | TGTGCCAGCAGTTTATGGGCTAGCGGGGGCACAGATACGCAGTATTTT | CASSLWASGGTDTQYF
TRBJ2-7 | TRBV20-1 | few | TRBD1 | TGCAGTGCTAGAGCAGGACAGGAGGTCTACGAGCAGTACTTC | CSARAGQEVYEQYF
TRBJ2-1 | TRBV20-1 | - | - | TGCAGTGCTCCCCTGTGGAAGGGAGGAAATGAGCAGTTCTTC | CSAPLWKGGNEQFF
TRBJ1-2 | TRBV6-6 | few | TRBD1 | TGTGCCAGCGGGAACAGGGGAGGTGACTATGGCTACACCTTC | CASGNRGGDYGYTF
TRBJ2-7 | TRBV29-1 | - | TRBD2 | TGCAGCGTTGTATGGACTAGCGTTCTCACCTCCTACAATGAGCAGTACTTC | CSVVWTSVLTSYNEQYF
TRBJ1-1 | TRBV6-5 | few | TRBD1 | TGTGCCAGCAGATTAACAGGGACAGGGAGTTACACTGAAGCTTTCTTT | CASRLTGTGSYTEAFF
TRBJ1-1 | TRBV30 | few | - | TGTGCCTGGAGTGCGATGGGGAATACTGAAGCTTTCTTT | CAWSAMGNTEAFF
TRBJ2-6 | TRBV20-1 | - | - | TGCAGTGCGGAATCAGGGATGGGATATGGGGCCAACGTCCTGACTTTC | CSAESGMGYGANVLTF
TRBJ2-1 | TRBV6-2/TRBV6-3 | - | - | TGTGCCAGCAGTACCGGAGAGTACAATGAGCAGTTCTTC | CASSTGEYNEQFF
TRBJ2-3 | TRBV7-9 | - | - | TGTGCCAGCAGCTTAGGGGGGCATACGGCCTTCATCGATACGCAGTATTTT | CASSLGGHTAFIDTQYF
TRBJ1-4 | TRBV6-7 | few | TRBD1 | TGTGCCAGCATGGGACAGCCGCCTAATGAAAAACTGTTTTTT | CASMGQPPNEKLFF
TRBJ2-3 | TRBV27 | - | - | TGTGCCAGCAGCTCGACAGAAACACCTACAGATACGCAGTATTTT | CASSSTETPTDTQYF
TRBJ2-5 | TRBV6-5 | - | TRBD2 | TGTGCCAGCAGTTACTCCAGGTCACTAGCGGAGAACAATGAGCAGTACTTC | CASSYSRSLAENNEQYF
TRBJ1-2 | TRBV6-5 | - | TRBD1 | TGTGCCACCAGCCGGGACAGGTTGAGGACTGGCTACACCTTC | CATSRDRLRTGYTF
TRBJ2-7 | TRBV3-1 | - | - | TGTGCCAGCAGCCAAGATAATGCCCGTCGGGAGAGGAGTACCTACGAGCAGTACTTC | CASSQDNARRERSTYEQYF
TRBJ2-1 | TRBV3-1 | - | TRBD2 | TGTGCCAGCAGCCAAGAAGCTAGCGGGGGCGGTGAGCAGTTCTTC | CASSQEASGGGEQFF
TRBJ1-6 | TRBV12-3/TRBV12-4 | - | TRBD1 | TGTGCCAGCAGTCTTGCAGGGGGCTTCGGTTCACCCCCCCACTTT | CASSLAGGFGSPPHF